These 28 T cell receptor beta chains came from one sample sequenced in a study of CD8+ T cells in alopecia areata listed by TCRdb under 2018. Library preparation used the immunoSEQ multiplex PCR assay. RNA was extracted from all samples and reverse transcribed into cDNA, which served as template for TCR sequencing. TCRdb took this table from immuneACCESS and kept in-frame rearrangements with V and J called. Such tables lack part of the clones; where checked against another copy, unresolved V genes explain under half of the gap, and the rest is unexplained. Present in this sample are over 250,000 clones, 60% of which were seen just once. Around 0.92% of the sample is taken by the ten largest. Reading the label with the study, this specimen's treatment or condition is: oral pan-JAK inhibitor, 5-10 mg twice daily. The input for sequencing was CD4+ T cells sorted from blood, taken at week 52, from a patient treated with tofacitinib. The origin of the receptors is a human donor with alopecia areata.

This chain's CDR3 is CASSRERGSYNEQFF. In DNA form, the CDR3 reads TGTGCCAGCTCCCGGGAGAGAGGCTCCTACAATGAGCAGTTCTTC. This chain connects TRBV2 to TRBJ2-1, with a possible D match to TRBD2 (6 bases). V was cut by 8 bases and J by 0 bases, with 14 bases left in between. Germline CDR1 reads SNHLY; CDR2 reads FYNNEI. The CDR3 contains 15 residues.

The CDR3 sequence is CASSQDGPPRVENYEQYF. In DNA form, the CDR3 reads TGCGCCAGCAGCCAAGATGGACCCCCCCGCGTGGAGAACTACGAGCAGTACTTC. The gene calls are TRBV4-1 and TRBJ2-7; D is ambiguous. This CDR3 has 18 amino acids. The germline gives CDR1 MGHRA, CDR2 YSYEKL. V was cut by 0 bases and J by 3 bases, with 21 bases left in between.

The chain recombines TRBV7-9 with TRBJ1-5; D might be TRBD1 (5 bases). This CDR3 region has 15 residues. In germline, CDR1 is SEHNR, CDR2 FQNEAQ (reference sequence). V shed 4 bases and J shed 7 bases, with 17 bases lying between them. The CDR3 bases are TGTGCCAGCAGCTCCGGACAAGCGGGTAAGCAGCCCCAGCATTTT. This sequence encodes CASSSGQAGKQPQHF. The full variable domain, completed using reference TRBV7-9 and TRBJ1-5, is DTGVSQNPRHKITKRGQNVTFRCDPISEHNRLYWYRQTLGQGPEFLTYFQNEAQLEKSRLLSDRFSAERPKGSFSTLEIQRTEQGDSAMYLCASSSGQAGKQPQHFGDGTRLSIL.

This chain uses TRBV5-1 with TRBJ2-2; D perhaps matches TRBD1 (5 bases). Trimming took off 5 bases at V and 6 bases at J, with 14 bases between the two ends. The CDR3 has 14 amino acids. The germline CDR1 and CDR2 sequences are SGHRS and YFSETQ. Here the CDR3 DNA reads TGCGCCAGCAGAGAGCGACAGACCTCCGGGGAGCTGTTTTTT. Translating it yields CASRERQTSGELFF.

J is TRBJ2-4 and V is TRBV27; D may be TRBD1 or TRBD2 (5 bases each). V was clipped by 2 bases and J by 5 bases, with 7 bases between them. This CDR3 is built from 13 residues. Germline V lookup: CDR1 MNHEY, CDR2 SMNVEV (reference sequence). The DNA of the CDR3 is TGTGCCAGCAGTTTACTGGGACAAAACATTCAGTACTTC. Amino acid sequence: CASSLLGQNIQYF.

CDR3 DNA: TGCGCCAGCAGCGGGGACTCGCACAATGAGCAGTTCTTC. Translated, it gives CASSGDSHNEQFF. This sequence joins TRBV5-1 and TRBJ2-1, with TRBD2 as a possible D gene (6 bases). Germline V gene sequence: CDR1 SGHRS, CDR2 YFSETQ. V lost 4 bases and J 5 bases, leaving 10 bases between the germline ends. The CDR3 sequence is 13 residues long. Together with reference TRBV5-1 and TRBJ2-1, the CDR3 gives the full variable domain: KAGVTQTPRYLIKTRGQQVTLSCSPISGHRSVSWYQQTPGQGLQFLFEYFSETQRNKGNFPGRFSGRQFSNSRSEMNVSTLELGDSALYLCASSGDSHNEQFFGPGTRLTVL.

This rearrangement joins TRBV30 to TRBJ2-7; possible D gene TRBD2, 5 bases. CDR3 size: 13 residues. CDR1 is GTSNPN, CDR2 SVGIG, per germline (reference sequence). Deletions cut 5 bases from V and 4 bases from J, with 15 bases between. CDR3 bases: TGTGCCTGGGCGGGCCCCCACCCGTACGAGCAGTACTTC. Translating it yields CAWAGPHPYEQYF.

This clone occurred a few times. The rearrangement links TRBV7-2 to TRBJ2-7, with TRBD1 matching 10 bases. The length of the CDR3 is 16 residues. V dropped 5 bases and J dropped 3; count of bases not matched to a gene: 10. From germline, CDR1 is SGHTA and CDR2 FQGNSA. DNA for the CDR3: TGTGCCAGCAGCAAGACCGGGACAGGGGCCTTCTACGAGCAGTACTTC. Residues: CASSKTGTGAFYEQYF. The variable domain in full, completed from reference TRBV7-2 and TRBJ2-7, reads GAGVSQSPSNKVTEKGKDVELRCDPISGHTALYWYRQSLGQGLEFLIYFQGNSAPDKSGLPSDRFSAERTGGSVSTLTIQRTQQEDSAVYLCASSKTGTGAFYEQYFGPGTRLTVT.

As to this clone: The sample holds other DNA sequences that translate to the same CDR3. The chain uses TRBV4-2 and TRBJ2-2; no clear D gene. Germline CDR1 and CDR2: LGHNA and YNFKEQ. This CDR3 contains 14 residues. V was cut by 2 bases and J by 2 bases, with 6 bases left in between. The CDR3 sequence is CASSQSGNTGELFF. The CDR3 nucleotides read TGTGCCAGCAGCCAAAGTGGAAACACCGGGGAGCTGTTTTTT.

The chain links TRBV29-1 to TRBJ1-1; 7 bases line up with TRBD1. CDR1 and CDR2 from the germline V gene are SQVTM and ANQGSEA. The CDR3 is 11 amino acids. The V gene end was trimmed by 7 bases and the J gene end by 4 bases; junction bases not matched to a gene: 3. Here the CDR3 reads CSGQGGTEAFF. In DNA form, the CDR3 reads TGCAGCGGACAGGGAGGCACTGAAGCTTTCTTT.

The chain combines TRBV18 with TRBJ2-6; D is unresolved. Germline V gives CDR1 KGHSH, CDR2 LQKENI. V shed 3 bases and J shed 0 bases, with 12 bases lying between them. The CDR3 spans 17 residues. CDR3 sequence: CASSPPTISSGANVLTF. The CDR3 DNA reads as TGTGCCAGCTCACCCCCTACTATTAGCTCTGGGGCCAACGTCCTGACTTTC. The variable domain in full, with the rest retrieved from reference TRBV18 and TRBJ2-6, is NAGVMQNPRHLVRRRGQEARLRCSPMKGHSHVYWYRQLPEEGLKFMVYLQKENIIDESGMPKERFSAEFPKEGPSILRIQQVVRGDSAAYFCASSPPTISSGANVLTFGAGSRLTVL.

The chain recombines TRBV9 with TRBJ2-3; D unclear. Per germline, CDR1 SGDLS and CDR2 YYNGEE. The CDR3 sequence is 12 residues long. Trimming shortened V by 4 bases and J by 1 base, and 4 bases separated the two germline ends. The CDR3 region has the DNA TGTGCCAGCAGCCACGGCACAGATACGCAGTATTTT. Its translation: CASSHGTDTQYF. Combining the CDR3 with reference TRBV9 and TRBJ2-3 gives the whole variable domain DSGVTQTPKHLITATGQRVTLRCSPRSGDLSVYWYQQSLDQGLQFLIQYYNGEERAKGNILERFSAQQFPDLHSELNLSSLELGDSALYFCASSHGTDTQYFGPGTRLTVL.

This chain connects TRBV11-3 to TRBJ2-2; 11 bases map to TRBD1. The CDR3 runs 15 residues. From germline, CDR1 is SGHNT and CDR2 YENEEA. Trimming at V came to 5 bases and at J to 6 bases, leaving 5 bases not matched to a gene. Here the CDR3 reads CASSPRGQGAGELFF. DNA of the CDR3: TGTGCCAGCAGCCCCCGGGGACAGGGGGCCGGGGAGCTGTTTTTT.

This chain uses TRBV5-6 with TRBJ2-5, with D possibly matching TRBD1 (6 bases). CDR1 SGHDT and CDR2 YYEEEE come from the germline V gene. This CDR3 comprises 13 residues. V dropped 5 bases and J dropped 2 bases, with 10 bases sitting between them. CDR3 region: CASRPDRQETQYF. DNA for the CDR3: TGTGCCAGCAGACCCGACAGGCAAGAGACCCAGTACTTC.

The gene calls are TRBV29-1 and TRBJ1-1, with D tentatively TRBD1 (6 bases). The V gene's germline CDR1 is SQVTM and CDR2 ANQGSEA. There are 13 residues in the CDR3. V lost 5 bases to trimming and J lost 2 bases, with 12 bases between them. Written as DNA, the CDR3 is TGCAGCGTTCTGGGGACACCTAACACTGAAGCTTTCTTT. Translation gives CSVLGTPNTEAFF.

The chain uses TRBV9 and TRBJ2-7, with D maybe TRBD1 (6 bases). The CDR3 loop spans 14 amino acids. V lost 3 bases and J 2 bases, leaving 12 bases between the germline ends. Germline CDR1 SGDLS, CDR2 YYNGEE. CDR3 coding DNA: TGTGCCAGCAGCGCTGGGACACTACCCTACGAGCAGTACTTC. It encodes CASSAGTLPYEQYF.

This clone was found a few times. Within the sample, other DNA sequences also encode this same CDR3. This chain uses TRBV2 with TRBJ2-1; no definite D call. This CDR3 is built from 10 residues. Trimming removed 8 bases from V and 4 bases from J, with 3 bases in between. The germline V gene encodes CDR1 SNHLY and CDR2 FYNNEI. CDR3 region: CASRYNEQFF. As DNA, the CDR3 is TGTGCCAGCCGTTACAATGAGCAGTTCTTC. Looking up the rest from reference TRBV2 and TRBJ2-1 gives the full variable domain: EPEVTQTPSHQVTQMGQEVILRCVPISNHLYFYWYRQILGQKVEFLVSFYNNEISEKSEIFDDQFSVERPDGSNFTLKIRSTKLEDSAMYFCASRYNEQFFGPGTRLTVL.

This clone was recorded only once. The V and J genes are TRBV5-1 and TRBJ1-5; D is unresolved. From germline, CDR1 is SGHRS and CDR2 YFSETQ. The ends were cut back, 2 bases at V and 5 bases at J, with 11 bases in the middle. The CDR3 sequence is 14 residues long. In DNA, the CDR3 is TGCGCCAGCAGCTTTGGCCAAGGTGATCAGCCCCAGCATTTT. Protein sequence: CASSFGQGDQPQHF. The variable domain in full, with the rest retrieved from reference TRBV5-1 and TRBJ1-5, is KAGVTQTPRYLIKTRGQQVTLSCSPISGHRSVSWYQQTPGQGLQFLFEYFSETQRNKGNFPGRFSGRQFSNSRSEMNVSTLELGDSALYLCASSFGQGDQPQHFGDGTRLSIL.

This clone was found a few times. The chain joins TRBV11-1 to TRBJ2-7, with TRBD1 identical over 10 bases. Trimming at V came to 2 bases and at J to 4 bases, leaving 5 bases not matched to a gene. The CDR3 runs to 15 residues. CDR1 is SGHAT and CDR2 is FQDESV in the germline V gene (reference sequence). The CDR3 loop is CASSLSGTGAYEQYF. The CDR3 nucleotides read TGTGCCAGCAGCTTATCCGGGACAGGGGCGTACGAGCAGTACTTC.

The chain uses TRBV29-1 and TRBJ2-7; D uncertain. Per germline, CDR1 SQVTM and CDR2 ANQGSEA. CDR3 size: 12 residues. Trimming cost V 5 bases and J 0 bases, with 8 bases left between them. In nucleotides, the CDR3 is TGCAGCGTTTTTGGACCCTCCTACGAGCAGTACTTC. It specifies CSVFGPSYEQYF.

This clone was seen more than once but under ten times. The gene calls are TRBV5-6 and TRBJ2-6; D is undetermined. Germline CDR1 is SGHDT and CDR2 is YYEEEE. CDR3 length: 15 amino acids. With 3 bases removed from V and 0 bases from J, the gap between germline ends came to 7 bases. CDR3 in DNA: TGTGCCAGCAGCTCAGTAGCCTCTGGGGCCAACGTCCTGACTTTC. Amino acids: CASSSVASGANVLTF. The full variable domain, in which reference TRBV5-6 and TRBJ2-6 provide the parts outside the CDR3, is DAGVTQSPTHLIKTRGQQVTLRCSPKSGHDTVSWYQQALGQGPQFIFQYYEEEERQRGNFPDRFSGHQFPNYSSELNVNALLLGDSALYLCASSSVASGANVLTFGAGSRLTVL.

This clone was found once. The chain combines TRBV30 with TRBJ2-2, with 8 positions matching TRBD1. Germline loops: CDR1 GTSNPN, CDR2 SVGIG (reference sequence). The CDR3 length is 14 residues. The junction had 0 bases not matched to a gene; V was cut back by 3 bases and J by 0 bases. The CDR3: CAWRGQANTGELFF. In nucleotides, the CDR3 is TGTGCCTGGAGGGGACAGGCGAACACCGGGGAGCTGTTTTTT.

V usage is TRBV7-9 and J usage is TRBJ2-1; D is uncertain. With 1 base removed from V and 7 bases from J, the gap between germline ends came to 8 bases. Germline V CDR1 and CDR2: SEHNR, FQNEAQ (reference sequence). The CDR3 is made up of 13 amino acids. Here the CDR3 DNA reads TGTGCCAGCAGCTTAGTAGAGTTGAATGAGCAGTTCTTC. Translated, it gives CASSLVELNEQFF.

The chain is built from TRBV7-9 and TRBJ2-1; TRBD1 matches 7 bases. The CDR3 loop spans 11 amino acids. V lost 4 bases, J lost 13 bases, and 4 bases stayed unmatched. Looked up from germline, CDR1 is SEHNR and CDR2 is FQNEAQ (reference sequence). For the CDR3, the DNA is TGTGCCAGCAGCTCCGGGACAGACCAGTTCTTC. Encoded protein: CASSSGTDQFF.

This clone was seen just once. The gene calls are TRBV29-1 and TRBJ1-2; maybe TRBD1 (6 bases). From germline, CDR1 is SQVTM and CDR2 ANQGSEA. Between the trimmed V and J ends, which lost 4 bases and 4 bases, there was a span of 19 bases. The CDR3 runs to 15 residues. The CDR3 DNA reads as TGCAGCGTTGGGCGGATCGGACAGAGCCTCTATGGCTACACCTTC. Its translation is CSVGRIGQSLYGYTF.

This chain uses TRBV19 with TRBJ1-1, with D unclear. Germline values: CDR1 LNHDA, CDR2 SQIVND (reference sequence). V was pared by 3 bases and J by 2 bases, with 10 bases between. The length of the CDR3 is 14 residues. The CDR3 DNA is TGTGCCAGTAGTATGTCGGCGACAAACACTGAAGCTTTCTTT. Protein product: CASSMSATNTEAFF.

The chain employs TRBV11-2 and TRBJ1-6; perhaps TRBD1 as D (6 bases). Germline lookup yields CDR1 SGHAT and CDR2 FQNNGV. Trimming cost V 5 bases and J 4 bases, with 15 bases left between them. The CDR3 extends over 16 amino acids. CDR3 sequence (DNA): TGTGCCAGCAGCCCCGGAAAGGGGGGATATAATTCACCCCTCCACTTT. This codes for CASSPGKGGYNSPLHF.

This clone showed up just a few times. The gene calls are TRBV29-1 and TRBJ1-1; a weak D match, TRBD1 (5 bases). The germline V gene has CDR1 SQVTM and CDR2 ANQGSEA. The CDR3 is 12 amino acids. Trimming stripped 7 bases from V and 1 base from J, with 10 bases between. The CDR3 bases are TGCAGCGGTGGTGGGGCGAACACTGAAGCTTTCTTT. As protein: CSGGGANTEAFF.